This T cell receptor (beta chain) was recorded in a study of blood T cell repertoires in COVID-19. About the study: Some COVID-19 samples were acute and others convalescent; all came from the United States, Italy and Spain. T cells, B-cell-depleted T cells, or PBMCs supplied cDNA or gDNA.

CDR1 and CDR2 from the germline V gene are SGHTA and FQGTGA. The CDR3 sequence is 14 residues long. The V end was cut by 0 bases, the J end by 11 bases, with 15 bases between. Seattle's cohort entered during active infection and was followed longitudinally. As originally analysed: Estimates of nucleated cell counts were drawn from the amplification of reference gene primers. Here immunoSEQ multiplex PCR was the method, and the copy in TCRdb shows in-frame clones only, minus some. V, J and clone size reflect that table, while D and trimming were determined from the DNA. The table has some 190,000 clones, less than 85% seen once.

The rearrangement uses TRBV7-3 and TRBJ2-3; D might be TRBD2 (5 bases). This clonotype was obtained from an elderly woman with COVID-19, enrolled during active disease. Sequencing used peripheral blood. The CDR3 region is CASSLTSGVRGQYF. CDR3 coding DNA: TGTGCCAGCAGCTTAACATCTGGGGTCCGGGGGCAGTATTTT.